These 16 T cell receptor beta chains were sequenced from one sample in a study of T cells in Graves' hyperthyroidism and ophthalmopathy. The source material, RNA transcripts, was used to amplify TCR beta CDR3 regions. HTBI primers were used for first-round RT-PCR of the TCR CDR3. TCRdb called the multiplex PCR reads again in MiXCR, with one record for every CDR3 protein. This sample has around 700,000 distinct CDR3 sequences; approximately 36% occur once, and the top ten carry around 30%. The source material was blood. The receptors come from a woman aged 40-49 years with Graves' hyperthyroidism.

This chain joins TRBV25-1 and TRBJ1-2, with 7 bases matching TRBD1. The CDR3 spans 13 residues. Germline loops: CDR1 MGHDK, CDR2 SYGVNS. CDR3 bases: TGTGCTAGAGATCCGCAGGGGGTACATGGCTACACCTTC. Amino acid sequence: CARDPQGVHGYTF.

This clonotype was counted many times. This chain links TRBV12-3 or TRBV12-4 with TRBJ1-2; D uncertain. V was trimmed by 2 bases and J by 8 bases, leaving 3 bases between them. The CDR3 extends over 10 amino acids. Written as DNA, the CDR3 is TGTGCCAGCAGTTTAAACGGCTACACCTTC. This gives the protein CASSLNGYTF.

This clonotype showed up just a few times. V usage is TRBV20-1 and J usage is TRBJ2-7, with 7 bases identical to TRBD2. Trimming took 2 bases from V and 5 from J; bases not matched to a gene: 9. The CDR3 consists of 14 residues. Germline V lookup: CDR1 DFQATT, CDR2 SNEGSKA (reference sequence). As DNA, the CDR3 is TGCAGTGCTAGATCAGTTAGGGAGGGTGACGAGCAGTACTTC. Amino acids: CSARSVREGDEQYF.

There are many counts of this clonotype. This sequence joins TRBV20-1 and TRBJ1-1; tentatively, D is TRBD1 (5 bases). This CDR3 has 15 residues. Germline V CDR1 and CDR2: DFQATT, SNEGSKA (reference sequence). V was shortened by 3 bases and J by 1 base, with 15 bases between the two germline ends. CDR3 in DNA: TGCAGTGCTAGGGAATCCGGGAGGGGGAACACTGAAGCTTTCTTT. It yields the protein CSARESGRGNTEAFF.

This clonotype was detected many times. This chain uses TRBV20-1 with TRBJ1-3; TRBD1 is a possible D gene (5 bases). Germline CDR1 reads DFQATT; CDR2 reads SNEGSKA (reference sequence). V was clipped by 5 bases and J by 8 bases, with 16 bases between them. The CDR3 is 13 residues long. This CDR3 reads CSAHRGEEDTIYF. DNA for the CDR3: TGCAGTGCTCACAGAGGGGAGGAGGACACCATATATTTT.

Regarding this clonotype: This may be a read error: a much more frequent sequence differs by one nucleotide. The chain recombines TRBV29-1 with TRBJ2-2, with D tentatively TRBD1 or TRBD2 (5 bases each). The CDR3 runs 14 residues. V shed 3 bases and J shed 4 bases, with 12 bases lying between them. Germline V lookup: CDR1 SQVTM, CDR2 ANQGSEA. The CDR3 region is CSVDGARSTGELFF. The CDR3 DNA follows: TGCAGCGTTGACGGGGCCCGTTCCACCGGGGAGCTGTTTTTT.

This clonotype came up a few times. This chain joins TRBV13 and TRBJ1-1; 12 nucleotides match TRBD1. Germline loops: CDR1 PRHDT, CDR2 FYEKMQ (reference sequence). V was pared by 5 bases and J by 2 bases, with 3 bases of the junction left unmatched. The CDR3 runs 15 residues. The CDR3 spells CASSPGTGGNTEAFF. The CDR3 coding sequence is TGTGCCAGCAGCCCAGGGACAGGGGGCAACACTGAAGCTTTCTTT.

The V and J genes are TRBV7-2 and TRBJ2-1; TRBD2 aligns across 9 bases. The trim removed 4 bases at V and 4 bases at J, leaving 8 bases unmatched. The germline gives CDR1 SGHTA, CDR2 FQGNSA. The CDR3 is 16 residues long. The CDR3 DNA reads TGTGCCAGCAGCTACCTAGCGGGGTATCTGTACAATGAGCAGTTCTTC. Its protein product is CASSYLAGYLYNEQFF. Based on the CDR3 plus reference TRBV7-2 and TRBJ2-1, the full variable domain is GAGVSQSPSNKVTEKGKDVELRCDPISGHTALYWYRQSLGQGLEFLIYFQGNSAPDKSGLPSDRFSAERTGGSVSTLTIQRTQQEDSAVYLCASSYLAGYLYNEQFFGPGTRLTVL.

The table lists this clonotype with many counts. This sequence joins TRBV6-5 and TRBJ1-1; D is ambiguous. With 10 bases removed from V and 1 base from J, the gap between germline ends came to 13 bases. CDR1 is MNHEY, CDR2 SVGAGI, per germline. This CDR3 is built from 13 residues. The CDR3 region has the DNA TGTGCCACCCGTGCACGCACGAACACTGAAGCTTTCTTT. It is translated as CATRARTNTEAFF.

This clonotype has more than one count but fewer than ten. The chain carries TRBV30 and TRBJ1-5; D gene ambiguous. The CDR3 totals 12 residues. Trimming shortened V by 2 bases and J by 3 bases, and 5 bases separated the two germline ends. Germline assignment: CDR1 GTSNPN and CDR2 SVGIG (reference sequence). CDR3 in amino acids: CAWSLPNQPQHF. For the CDR3, the DNA is TGTGCCTGGAGTTTACCCAATCAGCCCCAGCATTTT.

The rearrangement joins TRBV20-1 to TRBJ2-5; 8 nucleotides line up with TRBD2. Germline trimming cut 5 bases from V and 5 bases from J; bases unmatched to any gene: 13. CDR3 length: 15 residues. CDR1 is DFQATT, CDR2 SNEGSKA, per germline (reference sequence). Written as DNA, the CDR3 is TGCAGTGCTCCTCCCGTTAGCGGGATGGGGGAGACCCAGTACTTC. Protein sequence: CSAPPVSGMGETQYF.

Comment on this clonotype: Possible read error: a much larger clone is one base away. CDR3 nucleotide sequence: TGTACCAGCACTCCGGGGGGGCCTGGGGCCAACGTCCTGACTTTC. Protein sequence: CTSTPGGPGANVLTF. The V gene is TRBV6-5, the J gene TRBJ2-6, with 8 nucleotides matching TRBD2. Germline V gene lookup returns CDR1 MNHEY and CDR2 SVGAGI. The CDR3 sequence is 15 residues long.

The chain uses TRBV12-3 or TRBV12-4 and TRBJ1-2; maybe TRBD1 (6 bases). The CDR3 extends over 14 amino acids. V was shortened by 4 bases and J by 5 bases, with 14 bases between the two germline ends. CDR3 bases: TGTGCCAGCAGTTCCCCCGGACAGAAATATGGCTACACCTTC. Amino acids: CASSSPGQKYGYTF.

As for this clonotype: One junction end disagrees with the germline gene, perhaps due to a read error. CDR3 residues: CASSEPPGGGELFF. CDR3 sequence (DNA): TGTGCCAGCAGTGAACCCCCAGGGGGCGGGGAGCTGTTTTTT. The rearrangement uses TRBV10-3 and TRBJ2-2; 7 bases are a match to TRBD1. The CDR3 spans 14 residues. Germline CDR1 ENHRY, CDR2 SYGVKD.

Of note for this clonotype: A much larger clonotype is one base distant, so this may be a read error. The chain couples TRBV7-9 to TRBJ1-4; D possibly corresponds to TRBD1 (6 bases). There are 14 residues in the CDR3. Germline assignment: CDR1 SEHNR and CDR2 FQNEAQ (reference sequence). The CDR3 coding sequence is TGTGCCAGCCCTAAGTCAGGGGCTAATGAAGAACTGTTTTTT. It specifies CASPKSGANEELFF.

This clonotype was found many times. The V gene is TRBV5-1, the J gene TRBJ2-7; TRBD2 is a possible D gene (5 bases). Germline CDR1 and CDR2: SGHRS and YFSETQ. V lost 8 bases and J lost 0, with 15 bases in between. This CDR3 comprises 14 residues. CDR3 amino acids: CARPLDSYSYEQYF. The CDR3 nucleotides are TGCGCCAGACCCCTGGACTCTTACTCCTACGAGCAGTACTTC.